This TCR beta chain was captured in a study of CD8 T cells in Susac syndrome. As regards this clonotype: Its antigen is unidentified.

The CDR3 has 15 residues. Trimming took 2 bases from V and 3 from J, leaving 11 bases between them. Germline values: CDR1 MNHEY, CDR2 SMNVEV (reference sequence). Whole-study findings and limits: Acknowledgment was made by the study that its TCR sequencing and HLA analysis involved a relatively small number of individuals.

After extraction with the RNeasy kit, roughly 0.45 to 1 ug of the RNA was reverse transcribed using random hexamers. Coverage of TCR beta CDR3 amplification by immunoSEQ multiplex PCR extended to 54 Vbeta and 13 Jbeta. TCRdb independently ran MiXCR on the immunoSEQ multiplex PCR reads; one entry per CDR3 protein. The table shows about 300,000 distinct CDR3 sequences, with approximately 85% occurring only once. The sample consisted of CD8+ T cells from PBMCs. The chain joins TRBV27 to TRBJ2-1; D gene uncertain. This sequence was found in a human donor with multiple sclerosis. The CDR3 coding sequence is TGTGCCAGCAGTTTAGGCCAGCCGGACTACAATGAGCAGTTCTTC. Translated: CASSLGQPDYNEQFF.